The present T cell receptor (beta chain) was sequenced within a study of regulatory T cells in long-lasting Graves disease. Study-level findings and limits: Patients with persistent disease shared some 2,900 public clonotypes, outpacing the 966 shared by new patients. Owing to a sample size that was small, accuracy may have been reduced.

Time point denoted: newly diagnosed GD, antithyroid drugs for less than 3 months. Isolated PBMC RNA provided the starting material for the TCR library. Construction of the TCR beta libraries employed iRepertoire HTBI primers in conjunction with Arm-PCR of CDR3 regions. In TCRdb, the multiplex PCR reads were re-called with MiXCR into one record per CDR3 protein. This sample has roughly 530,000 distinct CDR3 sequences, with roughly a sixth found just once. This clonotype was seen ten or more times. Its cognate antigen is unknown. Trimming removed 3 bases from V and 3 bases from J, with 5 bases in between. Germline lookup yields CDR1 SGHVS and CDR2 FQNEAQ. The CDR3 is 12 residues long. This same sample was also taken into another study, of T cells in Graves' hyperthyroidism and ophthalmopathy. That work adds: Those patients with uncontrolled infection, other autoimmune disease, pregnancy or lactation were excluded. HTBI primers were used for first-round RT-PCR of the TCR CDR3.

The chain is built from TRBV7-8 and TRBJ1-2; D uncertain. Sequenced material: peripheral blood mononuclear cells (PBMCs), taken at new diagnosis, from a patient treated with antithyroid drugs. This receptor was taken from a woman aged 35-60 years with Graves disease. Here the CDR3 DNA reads TGTGCCAGCAGCTTTGATGACTATGGCTACACCTTC. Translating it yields CASSFDDYGYTF.